This T cell receptor (beta chain) originates from a study of blood T cells in healthy people across ages. Then a second PCR, running about 7 to 11 cycles, was carried out with a sample-barcoded 5' primer and a J-beta primer mix. A single record per CDR3 protein comes from TCRdb applying MiXCR to the 5' RACE reads. The repertoire holds hundreds of thousands of distinct CDR3 sequences, with approximately 59% as singletons. The sample holds a few counts of this clonotype. Its specificity is unknown. Study results and caveats: Per million T cells, TCR beta diversity dropped roughly linearly as age increased.

The V segment lost 0 bases and the J segment 0 bases; nucleotides outside the gene matches: 10. This CDR3 region has 20 residues. In germline, CDR1 is SGHRS, CDR2 YFSETQ. The TCR originated in a man between 60 and 75 years old in good health. The specimen sequenced was blood. This chain connects TRBV5-1 to TRBJ2-6, with TRBD1 identical over 9 bases. DNA for the CDR3: TGCGCCAGCAGCTTGGTGGCACTGACAGGGGGAAACTCTGGGGCCAACGTCCTGACTTTC. This gives the protein CASSLVALTGGNSGANVLTF. The full variable domain, rest sourced from reference TRBV5-1 and TRBJ2-6, is KAGVTQTPRYLIKTRGQQVTLSCSPISGHRSVSWYQQTPGQGLQFLFEYFSETQRNKGNFPGRFSGRQFSNSRSEMNVSTLELGDSALYLCASSLVALTGGNSGANVLTFGAGSRLTVL.